The clone carrying this TCR beta chain was counted a few times. Its specificity is not known. Sequencing targeted expressed TCRB transcripts, as all isolated RNA had been reverse transcribed. Repertoires were generated with immunoSEQ multiplex PCR, while TCRdb's copy carries only in-frame clones and drops some. This sample carries hundreds of thousands of clones, roughly 15% of them seen once, and the ten largest clones take less than 0.02%. Sorting based on CD45RO/CCR7/CD25/CD127/CD95/CD27 separated CD4+ naive, central memory, regulatory and stem cell-like memory cells. The sample comes from a study of beta chain features in type 1 diabetes. Findings and caveats of the study: Patients with type 1 diabetes showed fewer VDJ junction insertions and more deletions. The naive, central memory and Treg TCRB repertoires looked more alike in patients than they did in healthy donors. In all four CD4+ subsets, TCRB CDR3 length was significantly, moderately reduced in type 1 diabetes.

CDR1 is SQVTM and CDR2 is ANQGSEA in the germline V gene. This CDR3 comprises 13 residues. Trimming at V came to 7 bases and at J to 4 bases, leaving 6 bases not matched to a gene. Specimen: naive CD4+ T cells from blood. This TCR was recovered from a man aged 18 to 30 with type 1 diabetes. The chain links TRBV29-1 to TRBJ2-1; 8 bases are shared with TRBD2. Here the CDR3 DNA reads TGCAGCGCGGGAGGGCGGAATTACAATGAGCAGTTCTTC. This translates into CSAGGRNYNEQFF.